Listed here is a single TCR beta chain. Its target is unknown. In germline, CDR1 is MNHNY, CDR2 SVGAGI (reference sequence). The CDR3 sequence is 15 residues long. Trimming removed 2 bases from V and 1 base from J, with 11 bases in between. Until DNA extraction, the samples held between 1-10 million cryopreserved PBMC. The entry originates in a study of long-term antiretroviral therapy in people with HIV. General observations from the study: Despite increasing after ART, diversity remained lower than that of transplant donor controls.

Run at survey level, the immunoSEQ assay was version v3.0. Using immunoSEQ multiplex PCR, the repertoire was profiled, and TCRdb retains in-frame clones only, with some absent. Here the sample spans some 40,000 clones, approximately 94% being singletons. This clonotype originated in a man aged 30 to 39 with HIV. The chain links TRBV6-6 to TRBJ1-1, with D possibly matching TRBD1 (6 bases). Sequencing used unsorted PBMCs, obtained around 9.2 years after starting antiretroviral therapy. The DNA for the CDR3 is TGTGCCAGCAGTTACGGGGACAAGCCGAACACTGAAGCTTTCTTT. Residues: CASSYGDKPNTEAFF.